This T cell receptor beta chain was profiled in a study of T cell changes during pregnancy in multiple sclerosis (dated by TCRdb to about 2019). About the study as a whole: The study looked at changes in the T cell repertoire across pregnancy in women with multiple sclerosis.

Libraries were constructed by the immunoSEQ multiplex PCR assay. Not all clones reach the TCRdb copy of this immuneACCESS table, which keeps in-frame sequences only. Checked studies attribute under half of the gap to unresolved V genes and leave the rest unexplained. Across this sample there are 85,000 to 100,000 clones, with about 91% seen only once. In total, the top ten clones hold about 0.95% of the sample. With respect to this clone: The antigen it binds to is not known. Base qualities are not at hand, and no much larger clone is one base apart.

V loses 2 bases, J loses 1 base, and the germline ends lie 9 bases apart. The germline V gene sets CDR1 to KGHSH and CDR2 to LQKENI. The CDR3 has 14 amino acids, counting the end cysteine and phenylalanine. Of the read, only the CDR3 DNA is kept; its 42 bases are in frame from base 1. The sequence was obtained from a female donor with multiple sclerosis, enrolled in a pregnancy study. Rearrangement joined TRBV18 to TRBJ2-7, with TRBD1 tentatively as D gene (6 bases match). Sequenced material: peripheral blood, taken before pregnancy. The nucleotide sequence reads as follows: TGTGCCAGCTCACCAACACAGGGTTCCTACGAGCAGTACTTC. It translates to CASSPTQGSYEQYF.